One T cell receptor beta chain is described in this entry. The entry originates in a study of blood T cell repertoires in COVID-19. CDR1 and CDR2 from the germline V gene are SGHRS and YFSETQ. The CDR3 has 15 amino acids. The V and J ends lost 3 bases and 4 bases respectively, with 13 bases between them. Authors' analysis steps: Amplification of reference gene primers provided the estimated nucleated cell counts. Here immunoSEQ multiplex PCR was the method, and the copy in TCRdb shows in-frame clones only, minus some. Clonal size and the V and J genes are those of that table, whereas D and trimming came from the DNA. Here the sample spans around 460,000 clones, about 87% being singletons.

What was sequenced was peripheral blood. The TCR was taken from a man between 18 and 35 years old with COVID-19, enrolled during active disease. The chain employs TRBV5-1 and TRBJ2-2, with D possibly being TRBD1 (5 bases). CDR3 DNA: TGCGCCAGCAGCTCCTTAGGGGCCGGCACCGGGGAGCTGTTTTTT. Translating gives CASSSLGAGTGELFF.